This T cell receptor (beta chain) was identified during a study of CD8 T cells in ankylosing spondylitis. One entry per CDR3 protein results from TCRdb running MiXCR on the 5' RACE reads. The sample has 350,000 or so distinct CDR3 sequences; around 15% are singletons. V was clipped by 7 bases and J by 6 bases, with 18 bases between them. The germline gives CDR1 MNHNS, CDR2 SASEGT. This CDR3 comprises 14 residues. The chain has TRBV6-1 and TRBJ1-2; D is unclear. This sequence was found in a male donor with ankylosing spondylitis or in good health (not recorded which). Sequenced sample: blood, either unsorted or a sorted T cell fraction (not recorded which). CDR3 sequence: CASMNLEPGHGYTF. The CDR3 DNA reads TGTGCCAGCATGAATCTGGAACCAGGCCATGGCTACACCTTC.